This passage covers 32 T cell receptor beta chains from one sample sequenced in a study of blood T cell repertoires in COVID-19. Generated by immunoSEQ multiplex PCR, the TCRdb table keeps only in-frame clones and is missing some. The sample lists about 180,000 clones, 70% to 90% occurring once. Sequenced material: peripheral blood. These receptors were collected from a man aged 55-75 years with acute or convalescent COVID-19.

The J gene is TRBJ2-7, the V gene TRBV19; TRBD2 agrees at 10 bases. The V gene end was trimmed by 8 bases and the J gene end by 6 bases; junction bases not matched to a gene: 10. CDR1 LNHDA and CDR2 SQIVND come from the germline V gene (reference sequence). This CDR3 is 14 amino acids long. CDR3 protein: CASAPGTSVSEQYF. The CDR3, as DNA: TGTGCCAGTGCCCCCGGGACTAGCGTGTCCGAGCAGTACTTC.

The V gene is TRBV24-1, the J gene TRBJ2-5; 7 bases match TRBD1. Germline lookup yields CDR1 KGHDR and CDR2 SFDVKD. The CDR3 covers 13 residues. Trimming at V came to 11 bases and at J to 5 bases, leaving 10 bases not matched to a gene. This chain's CDR3 is CAISEGASETQYF. Here the CDR3 DNA reads TGTGCCATCAGCGAGGGGGCATCGGAGACCCAGTACTTC.

This chain connects TRBV4-2 to TRBJ2-1; 12 nucleotides match TRBD2. The ends lost 4 bases at V and 7 bases at J; junction bases unmatched: 8. The CDR3 spans 16 residues. The germline V gene encodes CDR1 LGHNA and CDR2 YNFKEQ. The CDR3 loop is CASSRPLAGGINEQFF. The CDR3 DNA follows: TGTGCCAGCAGCCGTCCTCTAGCGGGAGGGATTAATGAGCAGTTCTTC.

The chain has TRBV19 and TRBJ1-1; D remains ambiguous. The CDR3 length is 13 residues. Deletions cut 4 bases from V and 1 base from J, with 7 bases between. Germline V lookup: CDR1 LNHDA, CDR2 SQIVND (reference sequence). The CDR3 DNA is TGTGCCAGTAGTACAACAGAGAACACTGAAGCTTTCTTT. Amino acids: CASSTTENTEAFF.

The chain recombines TRBV6-4 with TRBJ2-1; D unresolved. Trimming left V 4 bases short and J 2 bases short, with 15 bases between. The CDR3 spans 16 residues. Germline CDR1 and CDR2: MRHNA and SNTAGT. Here the CDR3 reads CASSALPRVPYNEQFF. For the CDR3, the DNA is TGTGCCAGCAGTGCCCTCCCCCGGGTCCCCTACAATGAGCAGTTCTTC.

V gene TRBV7-3 combines with J gene TRBJ1-1; TRBD1 matches 8 bases. This CDR3 spans 14 amino acids. V was clipped by 5 bases and J by 8 bases; unmatched bases: 10. Germline-derived CDR1 and CDR2 are SGHTA and FQGTGA. Written as DNA, the CDR3 is TGTGCCAGCAGCCTCGACAGGGGTGGGGGAGAAGCTTTCTTT. Residues: CASSLDRGGGEAFF. Combining the CDR3 with reference TRBV7-3 and TRBJ1-1 gives the whole variable domain GAGVSQTPSNKVTEKGKYVELRCDPISGHTALYWYRQSLGQGPEFLIYFQGTGAADDSGLPNDRFFAVRPEGSVSTLKIQRTERGDSAVYLCASSLDRGGGEAFFGQGTRLTVV.

The V gene is TRBV7-3, the J gene TRBJ2-5; D might be TRBD1 (5 bases). Trimming removed 4 bases at V and 5 bases at J, with 17 bases between. The CDR3 spans 15 residues. CDR1 is SGHTA, CDR2 FQGTGA, per germline. CDR3 amino acids: CASSSRVGVGETQYF. CDR3 in DNA: TGTGCCAGCAGCTCTCGGGTAGGGGTCGGTGAGACCCAGTACTTC.

The table lists this clone with a count of one. The chain recombines TRBV5-6 with TRBJ2-1; 8 bases map to TRBD1. This CDR3 comprises 15 residues. With 4 bases clipped from V and 5 bases from J, the junction kept 8 bases outside the gene matches. From germline, CDR1 is SGHDT and CDR2 YYEEEE. The CDR3 DNA sequence: TGTGCCAGCAGCCTAAAAGGGACAGGCAACAATGAGCAGTTCTTC. Protein sequence: CASSLKGTGNNEQFF.

This chain links TRBV2 with TRBJ1-5, with a tentative D call TRBD1 (5 bases). This CDR3 comprises 15 residues. Between the trimmed V and J ends, which lost 7 bases and 4 bases, there was a span of 17 bases. CDR1 and CDR2 (germline): SNHLY, FYNNEI. The CDR3 spells CASTPQGGANQPQHF. The DNA of the CDR3 is TGTGCCAGCACACCCCAGGGCGGCGCGAATCAGCCCCAGCATTTT. Using reference TRBV2 and TRBJ1-5 for the parts outside the CDR3, the full variable domain is EPEVTQTPSHQVTQMGQEVILRCVPISNHLYFYWYRQILGQKVEFLVSFYNNEISEKSEIFDDQFSVERPDGSNFTLKIRSTKLEDSAMYFCASTPQGGANQPQHFGDGTRLSIL.

This clone was detected only a few times. V is TRBV5-1 and J is TRBJ2-3, with D possibly matching TRBD1 (6 bases). In germline, CDR1 is SGHRS, CDR2 YFSETQ. The CDR3 length is 15 residues. V was shortened by 1 base and J by 3 bases, with 12 bases between the two germline ends. CDR3 amino acids: CASSLQDSTTDTQYF. The CDR3 DNA follows: TGCGCCAGCAGCTTGCAGGACAGTACGACAGATACGCAGTATTTT.

The chain links TRBV14 to TRBJ2-5, with TRBD2 matching 7 bases. V lost 4 bases to trimming and J lost 7 bases; unmatched junction nucleotides: 9. The germline V gene encodes CDR1 SGHDN and CDR2 FVKESK. The CDR3 runs to 14 residues. CDR3: CASSPGTTRRTQYF. DNA of the CDR3: TGTGCCAGCAGCCCCGGGACTACCAGGCGGACCCAGTACTTC.

J is TRBJ2-7 and V is TRBV28; TRBD2 aligns across 7 bases. CDR3 length: 15 residues. V lost 4 bases to trimming and J lost 0 bases; unmatched junction nucleotides: 6. The V gene's germline CDR1 is MDHEN and CDR2 SYDVKM. Here the CDR3 DNA reads TGTGCCAGCAGTTCGGCAGGCGGGAGCTCCTACGAGCAGTACTTC. Protein sequence: CASSSAGGSSYEQYF.

CDR3 bases: TGTGCCAGCAGCCCCGGAAGGAGCTTCTACGAGCAGTACTTC. It encodes CASSPGRSFYEQYF. The chain employs TRBV7-2 and TRBJ2-7, with D hard to call. The germline V and J ends were trimmed by 5 bases and 3 bases, with 14 bases remaining between them. Germline V gene data show CDR1 as SGHTA and CDR2 as FQGNSA. The CDR3 extends over 14 amino acids.

The table lists this clone with a few counts. The chain is built from TRBV3-1 (or the pseudogene TRBV3-2) and TRBJ2-7; D may be TRBD2 (6 bases). The CDR3 loop spans 16 amino acids. Germline lookup yields CDR1 LGHDT and CDR2 YNNKEL (reference sequence). V was trimmed by 4 bases and J by 3 bases, leaving 19 bases between them. The CDR3: CASSPGSWGDRYEQYF. For the CDR3, the DNA is TGTGCCAGCAGCCCGGGAAGTTGGGGGGATCGCTACGAGCAGTACTTC.

The chain carries TRBV20-1 and TRBJ2-5, with TRBD2 matching 10 bases. J gave up 6 bases and V 3 bases, and 10 bases lay outside the gene matches. The CDR3 spans 15 residues. In germline, CDR1 is DFQATT, CDR2 SNEGSKA (reference sequence). The CDR3 nucleotides are TGCAGTGCTAGTAATTCACTAGCGGGATATAAGACCCAGTACTTC. Residues: CSASNSLAGYKTQYF.

The CDR3 DNA reads TGTGCCAGCAGTCGTAGCGGGAGCACCGGGGAGCTGTTTTTT. Its protein product is CASSRSGSTGELFF. The rearrangement joins TRBV28 to TRBJ2-2, with 9 bases identical to TRBD2. The V and J ends lost 5 bases and 4 bases, in that order; junction bases with no gene match: 2. This CDR3 has 14 residues. Germline-derived CDR1 and CDR2 are MDHEN and SYDVKM.

V and J are TRBV5-1 and TRBJ2-7, with D perhaps matching TRBD2 (6 bases). Germline V gene lookup returns CDR1 SGHRS and CDR2 YFSETQ. The CDR3 is 16 residues long. V dropped 6 bases and J dropped 2 bases, with 21 bases sitting between them. The CDR3 DNA follows: TGCGCCAGCACCCAGGTGGGGGTGGGACTCACCTACGAGCAGTACTTC. It codes for CASTQVGVGLTYEQYF.

V and J are TRBV7-8 and TRBJ2-5, with D possibly being TRBD2 (5 bases). Trimming left V 1 base short and J 4 bases short, with 10 bases between. This CDR3 is 14 amino acids long. Germline V gene sequence: CDR1 SGHVS, CDR2 FQNEAQ. The DNA for the CDR3 is TGTGCCAGCAGCTTAGGGGCAGGAGGAGAGACCCAGTACTTC. Protein: CASSLGAGGETQYF.

The chain carries TRBV2 and TRBJ2-1, with 9 positions matching TRBD2. The CDR3 sequence is 16 residues long. V gave up 7 bases and J gave up 0 bases; unmatched junction bases: 7. Per germline, CDR1 SNHLY and CDR2 FYNNEI. The CDR3 DNA sequence: TGTGCCAGCAAAAAGATTAGCGGGAGCTCCTACAATGAGCAGTTCTTC. This encodes CASKKISGSSYNEQFF. Drawing the rest from reference TRBV2 and TRBJ2-1, the complete variable domain is EPEVTQTPSHQVTQMGQEVILRCVPISNHLYFYWYRQILGQKVEFLVSFYNNEISEKSEIFDDQFSVERPDGSNFTLKIRSTKLEDSAMYFCASKKISGSSYNEQFFGPGTRLTVL.

This clone was seen a few times. The chain joins TRBV27 to TRBJ2-7; 7 nucleotides line up with TRBD1. The trim removed 5 bases at V and 2 bases at J, leaving 12 bases unmatched. CDR1 is MNHEY, CDR2 SMNVEV, per germline (reference sequence). The CDR3 is 16 amino acids. The chain's CDR3 is CASSLRLGQATYEQYF. For the CDR3, the DNA is TGTGCCAGCAGTCTGAGGCTAGGACAGGCGACCTACGAGCAGTACTTC.

The chain couples TRBV9 to TRBJ2-7; 9 nucleotides match TRBD2. Losses at the gene ends were 0 bases for V and 2 bases for J; bases not matched to a gene: 3. Per germline, CDR1 SGDLS and CDR2 YYNGEE. The CDR3 is 15 amino acids. CDR3 sequence (DNA): TGTGCCAGCAGCGTAGGGTCTAGCGGGACCTACGAGCAGTACTTC. Amino acids: CASSVGSSGTYEQYF.

The chain is built from TRBV28 and TRBJ1-1; TRBD1 is a possible D gene (6 bases). The CDR3 sequence is 12 residues long. Trimming cost V 5 bases and J 11 bases, with 15 bases left between them. Germline values: CDR1 MDHEN, CDR2 SYDVKM. CDR3 region: CASSPKQGTAFF. CDR3 sequence (DNA): TGTGCCAGCAGTCCAAAACAGGGCACGGCTTTCTTT.

This chain uses TRBV28 with TRBJ2-2; D is possibly TRBD1 (5 bases). The ends were cut back, 4 bases at V and 5 bases at J, with 17 bases in the middle. The germline V gene has CDR1 MDHEN and CDR2 SYDVKM. CDR3 length: 16 amino acids. The CDR3 nucleotides are TGTGCCAGCAGTTCCGGTGCAGGGTCGTGGACCGGGGAGCTGTTTTTT. This sequence encodes CASSSGAGSWTGELFF.

The gene calls are TRBV19 and TRBJ1-5, with D possibly matching TRBD1 (5 bases). Trimming left V 3 bases short and J 5 bases short, with 11 bases between. Per the germline V gene, CDR1 is LNHDA and CDR2 is SQIVND (reference sequence). This CDR3 region has 14 residues. The CDR3 here is CASSISRGDQPQHF. The CDR3 DNA is TGTGCCAGTAGTATTAGTAGGGGCGATCAGCCCCAGCATTTT.

The rearrangement uses TRBV27 and TRBJ1-6; the D gene is possibly TRBD1 (6 bases). Germline CDR1 is MNHEY and CDR2 is SMNVEV (reference sequence). CDR3 size: 16 residues. V lost 6 bases and J lost 0, with 12 bases in between. The CDR3 region has the DNA TGTGCCAGCAGGTGGACAGTGAGCTCCTATAATTCACCCCTCCACTTT. Its translation: CASRWTVSSYNSPLHF.

The chain has TRBV11-2 and TRBJ2-7, with a tentative D call TRBD2 (7 bases). V was pared by 2 bases and J by 4 bases, with 18 bases between. Germline loops: CDR1 SGHAT, CDR2 FQNNGV. There are 16 residues in the CDR3. CDR3 nucleotide sequence: TGTGCCAGCAGCTTATTGAGGGGGGGTCTACGATACGAGCAGTACTTC. Residues: CASSLLRGGLRYEQYF.

The genes are TRBV18 and TRBJ2-1, with 9 positions matching TRBD2. This CDR3 has 19 amino acids. Trimming cost V 3 bases and J 9 bases; bases outside gene matches: 21. Germline V gene sequence: CDR1 KGHSH, CDR2 LQKENI. The CDR3 region has the DNA TGTGCCAGCTCACCTCGCCGTCTCTACGTAGCGGGAGTCAGTAGTGAGCAGTTCTTC. Its translation: CASSPRRLYVAGVSSEQFF.

This rearrangement joins TRBV5-4 to TRBJ2-7; D is unclear. This CDR3 is 11 amino acids long. Germline values: CDR1 SGHNT, CDR2 YYREEE (reference sequence). V was pared by 1 base and J by 7 bases, with 6 bases between. The CDR3 loop is CASSLHTEQYF. DNA for the CDR3: TGTGCCAGCAGCTTGCACACAGAGCAGTACTTC.

The J gene is TRBJ2-7, the V gene TRBV7-2; D ambiguous. The CDR3 has 13 amino acids. Trimming cost V 2 bases and J 3 bases, with 8 bases left between them. CDR1 SGHTA and CDR2 FQGNSA come from the germline V gene. The chain's CDR3 is CASSLIPSYEQYF. The CDR3 DNA reads as TGTGCCAGCAGCTTAATCCCGAGCTACGAGCAGTACTTC.

The chain recombines TRBV5-4 with TRBJ2-1; 12 bases are shared with TRBD2. The CDR3 totals 14 residues. Germline V lookup: CDR1 SGHNT, CDR2 YYREEE (reference sequence). Trimming took 3 bases from V and 6 from J; bases not matched to a gene: 1. The CDR3 nucleotides are TGTGCCAGCAGCTCTAGCGGGAGGGCCAATGAGCAGTTCTTC. This translates into CASSSSGRANEQFF. Variable domain in full (rest from reference TRBV5-4 and TRBJ2-1): ETGVTQSPTHLIKTRGQQVTLRCSSQSGHNTVSWYQQALGQGPQFIFQYYREEENGRGNFPPRFSGLQFPNYSSELNVNALELDDSALYLCASSSSGRANEQFFGPGTRLTVL.

The chain has TRBV7-3 and TRBJ2-2; 12 bases fit TRBD2. Germline V gene sequence: CDR1 SGHTA, CDR2 FQGTGA. V lost 6 bases to trimming and J lost 1 base; unmatched junction nucleotides: 3. CDR3 length: 16 residues. The CDR3 region is CASRPSGRVNTGELFF. The CDR3 coding sequence is TGTGCCAGCAGGCCTAGCGGGAGGGTGAACACCGGGGAGCTGTTTTTT.

The chain has TRBV11-3 and TRBJ2-2; 7 positions agree with TRBD1. The V segment lost 0 bases and the J segment 3 bases; nucleotides outside the gene matches: 4. Germline values: CDR1 SGHNT, CDR2 YENEEA. The CDR3 has 16 residues. The CDR3 nucleotides read TGTGCCAGCAGCTTAGACAGGGGGTCGTACACCGGGGAGCTGTTTTTT. This encodes CASSLDRGSYTGELFF.